These 30 T cell receptor beta chains were sequenced from one sample in a study of T-cell memory formation after mild COVID-19. TCRdb processed the 5' RACE reads anew with MiXCR; each CDR3 protein has one entry. The sample has about 38,000 distinct CDR3 sequences, around 10% seen once. The sample comprised PBMCs or a T cell subset sorted from them (not recorded which). The source of these receptors is a young man who had mild COVID-19 (a few samples of this study predate the infection). Cell type and time point are not known.

This clonotype occurred many times. This chain links TRBV27 with TRBJ1-1; D unclear. The CDR3 contains 13 residues. Trimming removed 3 bases from V and 5 bases from J, with 10 bases in between. CDR1 and CDR2 from the germline V gene are MNHEY and SMNVEV (reference sequence). The CDR3 DNA is TGTGCCAGCAGTTTTGTAGGAGGGACTGAAGCTTTCTTT. It yields the protein CASSFVGGTEAFF.

V gene TRBV6-2 or TRBV6-3 combines with J gene TRBJ1-2, with unresolved D. The CDR3 is 13 residues long. Trimming left V 2 bases short and J 4 bases short, with 8 bases between. Germline V gene lookup returns CDR1 MNHEY and CDR2 SVGEGT. The CDR3 nucleotides are TGTGCCAGCAGTTACGACGGATCCTATGGCTACACCTTC. Protein: CASSYDGSYGYTF.

This clonotype was seen ten or more times. J is TRBJ2-1 and V is TRBV4-3, with 7 positions matching TRBD1. The V and J ends lost 5 bases and 7 bases, in that order; junction bases with no gene match: 8. Germline V gives CDR1 LGHNA, CDR2 YSLEER. The CDR3 covers 14 residues. The CDR3 nucleotides read TGCGCCAGCAGCGTACAGGGGCGCGGGAATGAGCAGTTCTTC. This gives the protein CASSVQGRGNEQFF.

This sequence joins TRBV7-2 and TRBJ1-1, with 7 bases identical to TRBD1. CDR3 length: 15 amino acids. V gave up 5 bases and J gave up 4 bases; unmatched junction bases: 10. CDR1 and CDR2 (germline): SGHTA, FQGNSA. The CDR3, as DNA: TGTGCCAGCAGCCTGACCCCTAAGGGGGCCACTGAAGCTTTCTTT. This codes for CASSLTPKGATEAFF.

This chain joins TRBV25-1 and TRBJ2-3, with a weak D call TRBD1 (6 bases). With 5 bases removed from V and 14 bases from J, the gap between germline ends came to 17 bases. Germline V lookup: CDR1 MGHDK, CDR2 SYGVNS. This CDR3 spans 12 amino acids. The CDR3 protein is CASSPLGAKWYF. The CDR3 nucleotides are TGTGCCAGCAGTCCCCTGGGGGCTAAATGGTATTTT.

In its sample, this clonotype was seen many times. The genes are TRBV4-3 and TRBJ1-6; D possibly corresponds to TRBD1 (5 bases). CDR1 LGHNA and CDR2 YSLEER come from the germline V gene. V was pared by 2 bases and J by 10 bases, with 15 bases between. CDR3 length equals 15 residues. The CDR3: CASSQSGGRDSPLHF. CDR3 nucleotides: TGCGCCAGCAGCCAAAGTGGCGGCAGGGACTCACCCCTCCACTTT.

This clonotype has ten or more counts. CDR3 loop: CASSTRGSAGGTYNEQFF. In DNA, the CDR3 is TGTGCCAGCAGTACTCGAGGGAGCGCGGGGGGTACCTACAATGAGCAGTTCTTC. The chain is built from TRBV7-3 and TRBJ2-1, with TRBD2 matching 8 bases. The CDR3 contains 18 residues. With 6 bases clipped from V and 2 bases from J, the junction kept 15 bases outside the gene matches. Germline-derived CDR1 and CDR2 are SGHTA and FQGTGA.

The rearrangement joins TRBV6-6 to TRBJ2-7; 10 bases map to TRBD2. The junction had 3 bases not matched to a gene; V was cut back by 2 bases and J by 8 bases. The CDR3 length is 13 residues. Germline CDR1 is MNHNY and CDR2 is SVGAGI (reference sequence). The CDR3 DNA reads as TGTGCCAGCAGTTACGCTAGCGGGGGTCAGCAGTACTTC. This encodes CASSYASGGQQYF.

This clonotype came up many times. The V call is TRBV5-1, the J call TRBJ2-7, with D unclear. The V end was cut by 2 bases, the J end by 4 bases, with 16 bases between. From germline, CDR1 is SGHRS and CDR2 YFSETQ. This CDR3 has 15 residues. Written as DNA, the CDR3 is TGCGCCAGCAGCTTCTACCGTCGGGTACGGTACGAGCAGTACGTC. Its translation: CASSFYRRVRYEQYV.

The chain joins TRBV30 to TRBJ2-3, with TRBD2 identical over 10 bases. The CDR3 contains 16 residues. Germline trimming cut 4 bases from V and 5 bases from J; bases unmatched to any gene: 12. Germline values: CDR1 GTSNPN, CDR2 SVGIG (reference sequence). CDR3 nucleotides: TGTGCCTGGACCCCCTCGGGACTAGCGTTCGGAGATACGCAGTATTTT. This sequence encodes CAWTPSGLAFGDTQYF.

This clonotype was found many times. The J gene is TRBJ2-1, the V gene TRBV5-1; TRBD2 matches at 9 bases. CDR3 length equals 18 residues. V shed 5 bases, J shed 0 bases, and the junction held 12 bases outside the gene matches. The germline CDR1 and CDR2 sequences are SGHRS and YFSETQ. DNA of the CDR3: TGCGCCAGCAGGCCCCCCGTTAGCGGGGGAAGCTCCTACAATGAGCAGTTCTTC. Its protein product is CASRPPVSGGSSYNEQFF.

This chain connects TRBV10-2 to TRBJ1-1; D possibly corresponds to TRBD1 (6 bases). V dropped 5 bases and J dropped 0 bases, with 22 bases sitting between them. Per the germline V gene, CDR1 is WSHSY and CDR2 is SAAADI. CDR3 size: 18 residues. The CDR3 DNA is TGCGCCAGCAGTTCCCGGCCGGGAGAAAGGGGGATGAACACTGAAGCTTTCTTT. It codes for CASSSRPGERGMNTEAFF.

In its sample, this clonotype was seen many times. The V and J genes are TRBV5-1 and TRBJ2-5, with D tentatively TRBD2 (6 bases). The V and J ends lost 0 bases and 2 bases respectively, with 14 bases between them. The CDR3 has 16 residues. Germline CDR1 and CDR2: SGHRS and YFSETQ. CDR3 sequence: CASSLAGSTRQETQYF. CDR3 in DNA: TGCGCCAGCAGCTTGGCCGGGAGTACCAGACAAGAGACCCAGTACTTC.

In this sample, this clonotype turned up many times. V and J are TRBV6-5 and TRBJ2-1; D tentatively fits TRBD1 or TRBD2 (6 bases each). CDR1 and CDR2 (germline): MNHEY, SVGAGI. The V gene lost 6 bases and the J gene lost 3 bases, with 18 bases spanning the gap. The CDR3 has 16 residues. The CDR3 nucleotides read TGTGCCAGCAGACCCTTGGGGGGCCCTCTCTACAATGAGCAGTTCTTC. It codes for CASRPLGGPLYNEQFF.

The J gene is TRBJ1-2, the V gene TRBV27; 8 bases map to TRBD1. The V and J ends lost 5 bases and 2 bases, in that order; junction bases with no gene match: 4. Germline CDR1 and CDR2: MNHEY and SMNVEV (reference sequence). The CDR3 has 14 residues. DNA for the CDR3: TGTGCCAGCAGTCCCCGGACAGGGAACTATGGCTACACCTTC. Amino acid sequence: CASSPRTGNYGYTF.

This clonotype appeared a single time. The CDR3 loop reads CASSVGGLSYEQYF. The CDR3 nucleotides are TGTGCCAGCAGCGTAGGCGGGCTGTCCTACGAGCAGTACTTC. V usage is TRBV9 and J usage is TRBJ2-7, with D perhaps TRBD2 (5 bases). There are 14 residues in the CDR3. V shed 0 bases and J shed 1 base, with 8 bases lying between them. Germline V gene lookup returns CDR1 SGDLS and CDR2 YYNGEE.

This clonotype was counted ten times or more. V usage is TRBV12-3 or TRBV12-4 and J usage is TRBJ2-1, with D perhaps TRBD2 (6 bases). Trimming cost V 4 bases and J 12 bases, with 19 bases left between them. There are 14 residues in the CDR3. CDR3 DNA sequence: TGTGCCAGCAGTTCATGGCGGGACGGCCACGGGCAGTTCTTC. This translates into CASSSWRDGHGQFF.

This clonotype was detected many times. The genes are TRBV9 and TRBJ2-1; 8 nucleotides match TRBD1. V was clipped by 3 bases and J by 9 bases; unmatched bases: 11. Germline V CDR1 and CDR2: SGDLS, YYNGEE. The CDR3 is 15 amino acids. The CDR3 protein is CASSGLATGGGEQFF. The DNA of the CDR3 is TGTGCCAGCAGCGGTCTTGCTACAGGGGGTGGTGAGCAGTTCTTC.

In its sample, this clonotype was seen many times. The chain recombines TRBV20-1 with TRBJ1-2; D not resolved. The CDR3 is made up of 11 amino acids. The germline V gene has CDR1 DFQATT and CDR2 SNEGSKA (reference sequence). The V gene lost 7 bases and the J gene lost 3 bases, with 9 bases spanning the gap. The CDR3: CSGTDDYGYTF. In DNA form, the CDR3 reads TGCAGTGGGACGGATGACTATGGCTACACCTTC.

This clonotype was seen ten or more times. The chain has TRBV6-5 and TRBJ2-7; a possible D gene is TRBD2 (6 bases). Trimming removed 2 bases at V and 4 bases at J, with 18 bases between. CDR3 length equals 16 residues. The germline V gene has CDR1 MNHEY and CDR2 SVGAGI. CDR3 in DNA: TGTGCCAGCAGTTACCGAGGTTTGGGGAGCGGGTACGAGCAGTACTTC. It specifies CASSYRGLGSGYEQYF.

The sample holds a few counts of this clonotype. V and J are TRBV7-9 and TRBJ2-5; D call uncertain. CDR1 and CDR2 (germline): SEHNR, FQNEAQ (reference sequence). The CDR3 totals 12 residues. V was clipped by 5 bases and J by 6 bases, with 10 bases between them. DNA of the CDR3: TGTGCCAGCAGCCTTCCCGGACAGACCCAGTACTTC. Translating gives CASSLPGQTQYF.

The chain links TRBV4-2 to TRBJ1-2; the match to TRBD1 covers 7 bases. Germline V CDR1 and CDR2: LGHNA, YNFKEQ. This CDR3 region has 16 residues. The V segment lost 4 bases and the J segment 5 bases; nucleotides outside the gene matches: 13. The CDR3 protein is CASSLTSGTAQYGYTF. In DNA form, the CDR3 reads TGTGCCAGCAGCCTCACAAGTGGGACAGCTCAATATGGCTACACCTTC.

This clonotype was seen more than once but under ten times. The chain recombines TRBV20-1 with TRBJ1-2; no reliable D call. The germline gives CDR1 DFQATT, CDR2 SNEGSKA (reference sequence). V dropped 2 bases and J dropped 2 bases, with 3 bases sitting between them. The CDR3 contains 11 residues. CDR3 amino acids: CSARSNYGYTF. CDR3 nucleotide sequence: TGCAGTGCTAGATCCAACTATGGCTACACCTTC.

This clonotype was recorded many times. The V and J genes are TRBV12-3 or TRBV12-4 and TRBJ2-5; D unresolved. V was trimmed by 2 bases and J by 2 bases, leaving 12 bases between them. The CDR3 covers 15 residues. The chain's CDR3 is CASSLWADLQETQYF. In nucleotides, the CDR3 is TGTGCCAGCAGTTTATGGGCGGACCTTCAAGAGACCCAGTACTTC.

This clonotype came up many times. The gene calls are TRBV20-1 and TRBJ2-3; D not certain. Germline CDR1 reads DFQATT; CDR2 reads SNEGSKA (reference sequence). V was trimmed by 0 bases and J by 2 bases, leaving 6 bases between them. This CDR3 comprises 13 residues. The CDR3 is CSAREVYTDTQYF. CDR3 bases: TGCAGTGCTAGAGAGGTGTACACAGATACGCAGTATTTT.

This clonotype appeared many times. The chain employs TRBV6-2 or TRBV6-3 and TRBJ2-3, with a weak D call TRBD2 (5 bases). Germline V gene data show CDR1 as MNHEY and CDR2 as SVGEGT. CDR3 size: 12 residues. V lost 4 bases, J lost 8 bases, and 10 bases lay in between. The CDR3 nucleotides read TGTGCCAGCAGTTTCGTGGGGAGTACGCAGTATTTT. Encoded protein: CASSFVGSTQYF.

This clonotype was observed many times. The chain joins TRBV7-2 to TRBJ2-1; 10 nucleotides agree with TRBD1. Germline loops: CDR1 SGHTA, CDR2 FQGNSA. J gave up 4 bases and V 5 bases, and 17 bases lay outside the gene matches. This CDR3 comprises 19 residues. The CDR3 loop reads CASSPGDRGPHRRYNEQFF. In nucleotides, the CDR3 is TGTGCCAGCAGCCCCGGCGACAGGGGGCCCCACCGGCGGTACAATGAGCAGTTCTTC.

This clonotype occurred many times. This sequence joins TRBV6-1 and TRBJ2-7; 7 positions agree with TRBD1. CDR1 is MNHNS and CDR2 is SASEGT in the germline V gene. The length of the CDR3 is 13 residues. With 0 bases clipped from V and 11 bases from J, the junction kept 7 bases outside the gene matches. The CDR3 is CASSEAGQPEKYV. CDR3 in DNA: TGTGCCAGCAGTGAAGCGGGACAGCCCGAAAAGTACGTC.

Here the CDR3 DNA reads TGTGCCTGGAGTGGAACAGGGAGCACAGATACGCAGTATTTT. It specifies CAWSGTGSTDTQYF. This chain connects TRBV30 to TRBJ2-3, with D tentatively TRBD1 (6 bases). The CDR3 contains 14 residues. CDR1 and CDR2 from the germline V gene are GTSNPN and SVGIG (reference sequence). V lost 1 base and J lost 0, with 8 bases in between.

This clonotype was detected many times. The rearrangement uses TRBV4-2 and TRBJ2-7; no reliable D call. The CDR3 runs 15 residues. V gave up 0 bases and J gave up 3 bases, with 12 bases separating them. Germline CDR1 is LGHNA and CDR2 is YNFKEQ. The CDR3 region has the DNA TGTGCCAGCAGCCAAGATTTGCTAGTCGGCTACGAGCAGTACTTC. Translating it yields CASSQDLLVGYEQYF.